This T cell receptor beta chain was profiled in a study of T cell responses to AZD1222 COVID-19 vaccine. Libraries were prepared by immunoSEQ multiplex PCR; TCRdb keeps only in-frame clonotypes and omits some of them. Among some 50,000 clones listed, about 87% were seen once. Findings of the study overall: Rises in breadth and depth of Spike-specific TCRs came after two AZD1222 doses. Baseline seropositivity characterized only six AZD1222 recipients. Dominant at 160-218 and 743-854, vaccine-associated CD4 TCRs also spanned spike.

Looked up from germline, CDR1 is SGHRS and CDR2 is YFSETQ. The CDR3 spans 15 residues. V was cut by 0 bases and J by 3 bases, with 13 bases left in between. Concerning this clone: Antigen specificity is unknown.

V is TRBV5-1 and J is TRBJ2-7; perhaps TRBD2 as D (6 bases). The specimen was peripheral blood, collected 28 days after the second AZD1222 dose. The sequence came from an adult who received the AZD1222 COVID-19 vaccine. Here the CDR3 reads CASSLEGLADYEQYF. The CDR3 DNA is TGCGCCAGCAGCTTGGAAGGCTTAGCGGACTACGAGCAGTACTTC.